This T cell receptor beta chain was identified during a study of OX40 agonist ivuxolimab in advanced cancers. Assay used: immunoSEQ multiplex PCR; TCRdb lists only in-frame clones, some missing. The sample carries 48,000 or so clones, about 90% recorded once. Sample: CD4+ or CD8+ T cells sorted from blood, taken in a trial of the OX40 agonist ivuxolimab. The clonotype was recovered from an adult with an advanced solid tumor such as melanoma, head and neck, liver or kidney cancer.

CDR3 DNA sequence: TGCGCCAGCAGCCAAGAGGCGGGGAGGGTCTCGTACGAGCAGTACTTC. Translated: CASSQEAGRVSYEQYF. The chain uses TRBV4-3 and TRBJ2-7; 7 bases map to TRBD2. From germline, CDR1 is LGHNA and CDR2 YSLEER. V shed 0 bases, J shed 4 bases, and the junction held 9 bases outside the gene matches. The CDR3 runs to 16 residues.